This passage covers 19 T cell receptor beta chains from one sample sequenced in a study of shared clonotypes between healthy human individuals. Here immunoSEQ multiplex PCR was the method, and the copy in TCRdb shows in-frame clones only, minus some. Among some 2.4 million clones listed, 80% to 95% were seen once. The source material was naive CD4+ T cells from PBMCs. The subset denotes: CD45RA+ positively selected. These receptors came from a young man in good health. Some clones in this sample may be carry-over from other donors' samples.

This chain connects TRBV28 to TRBJ1-6; D is uncertain. The CDR3 has 14 amino acids. V lost 0 bases and J 8 bases, leaving 8 bases between the germline ends. Germline values: CDR1 MDHEN, CDR2 SYDVKM. This CDR3 reads CASSLWEVDSPLHF. DNA for the CDR3: TGTGCCAGCAGTTTATGGGAGGTCGATTCACCCCTCCACTTT.

The V and J genes are TRBV15 and TRBJ1-3; unclear D gene. CDR3 length: 17 residues. The V and J ends lost 1 base and 0 bases respectively, with 13 bases between them. Germline CDR1 reads LNHNV; CDR2 reads YYDKDF (reference sequence). For the CDR3, the DNA is TGTGCCACCAGCAGAGGAGACATATCGAGCTCTGGAAACACCATATATTTT. Translated: CATSRGDISSSGNTIYF.

The chain links TRBV27 to TRBJ2-1, with 7 bases lining up with TRBD2. V dropped 2 bases and J dropped 9; count of bases not matched to a gene: 4. CDR1 and CDR2 from the germline V gene are MNHEY and SMNVEV (reference sequence). The CDR3 has 13 residues. The CDR3 nucleotides are TGTGCCAGCAGTTTAGAGACGGGGGGTGAGCAGTTCTTC. This sequence encodes CASSLETGGEQFF.

The chain has TRBV9 and TRBJ2-3, with a tentative D call TRBD2 (5 bases). V lost 0 bases and J lost 2, with 13 bases in between. CDR1 SGDLS and CDR2 YYNGEE come from the germline V gene. CDR3 length: 16 amino acids. The CDR3 protein is CASSVGGSEYTDTQYF. In DNA, the CDR3 is TGTGCCAGCAGCGTAGGGGGTAGCGAGTACACAGATACGCAGTATTTT.

This sequence joins TRBV2 and TRBJ2-2; D is unclear. CDR1 and CDR2 (germline): SNHLY, FYNNEI. Trimming left V 2 bases short and J 0 bases short, with 10 bases between. The CDR3 totals 16 residues. In DNA, the CDR3 is TGTGCCAGCAGTGAAACTCCACCGGCGAACACCGGGGAGCTGTTTTTT. Translating gives CASSETPPANTGELFF.

The V call is TRBV7-9, the J call TRBJ2-1; D might be TRBD1 or TRBD2, each matching 5 bases. Trimming pared 5 bases from V and 4 bases from J, leaving 12 bases between. The germline gives CDR1 SEHNR, CDR2 FQNEAQ (reference sequence). The CDR3 has 14 amino acids. The CDR3 DNA is TGTGCCAGCAGCGCCCCGGGGCCATACAATGAGCAGTTCTTC. The encoded protein is CASSAPGPYNEQFF.

The chain has TRBV5-8 and TRBJ1-5, with D maybe TRBD1 (6 bases). The CDR3 has 13 amino acids. Germline CDR1 SGHTS, CDR2 YDEGEE. V was cut by 5 bases and J by 11 bases, with 17 bases left in between. CDR3 DNA: TGTGCCAGCAGGGTCGCGGGAGGGGGGGCCCAGCATTTT. Protein: CASRVAGGGAQHF.

The chain uses TRBV2 and TRBJ1-4; TRBD1 is a possible D gene (5 bases). V shed 8 bases and J shed 8 bases, with 9 bases lying between them. Germline loops: CDR1 SNHLY, CDR2 FYNNEI. The CDR3 has 11 amino acids. CDR3 residues: CASGAPEKLFF. The DNA for the CDR3 is TGTGCCAGCGGGGCCCCGGAAAAACTGTTTTTT.

This chain joins TRBV9 and TRBJ2-1, with 7 bases fitting TRBD2. The ends lost 4 bases at V and 5 bases at J; junction bases unmatched: 15. The germline gives CDR1 SGDLS, CDR2 YYNGEE. The CDR3 covers 17 residues. DNA of the CDR3: TGTGCCAGCAGCACAAAAATGGTCGGGACTAAGAACAATGAGCAGTTCTTC. Encoded protein: CASSTKMVGTKNNEQFF.

This clone occurred once. DNA for the CDR3: TGCGCCAGCAGCCCGTCATTGGCAGGGGTGAGCTACGAGCAGTACTTC. Amino acid sequence: CASSPSLAGVSYEQYF. The chain couples TRBV4-3 to TRBJ2-7, with D perhaps matching TRBD1 (6 bases). V shed 4 bases and J shed 3 bases, with 19 bases lying between them. This CDR3 region has 16 residues. Germline CDR1 LGHNA, CDR2 YSLEER.

The J gene is TRBJ2-3, the V gene TRBV9; 7 bases fit TRBD1. CDR1 and CDR2 (germline): SGDLS, YYNGEE. CDR3 length: 16 residues. V gave up 0 bases and J gave up 1 base; unmatched junction bases: 5. The DNA for the CDR3 is TGTGCCAGCAGCGTAGTGTTAACAGGGGGCACAGATACGCAGTATTTT. It encodes CASSVVLTGGTDTQYF.

This clone has only a few counts. The chain has TRBV19 and TRBJ1-1; the D gene is possibly TRBD1 (5 bases). Trimming took 7 bases from V and 11 from J, leaving 14 bases between them. CDR1 is LNHDA and CDR2 is SQIVND in the germline V gene (reference sequence). The CDR3 contains 11 residues. In DNA, the CDR3 is TGTGCCAGTATTAAGGGGATCTCGGCTTTCTTT. Translation gives CASIKGISAFF.

This clone came up once. The chain uses TRBV21-1 and TRBJ2-3. TRBV21-1 is recorded as a pseudogene. CDR3 length equals 13 residues. The CDR3 DNA reads as TGTGCCAGCAGCAAAGTTACGGGGCAAGCGCAGTATTTT. Protein sequence: CASSKVTGQAQYF.

J is TRBJ2-7 and V is TRBV2; D gene uncertain. The CDR3 runs to 11 residues. V was pared by 6 bases and J by 5 bases, with 8 bases between. Germline V gene data show CDR1 as SNHLY and CDR2 as FYNNEI. CDR3 sequence reads: CASSRPNEQYF. The DNA for the CDR3 is TGTGCCAGCAGCCGGCCGAACGAGCAGTACTTC.

The rearrangement links TRBV28 to TRBJ2-3; D gene ambiguous. The CDR3 length is 11 residues. Germline loops: CDR1 MDHEN, CDR2 SYDVKM. V was cut by 7 bases and J by 4 bases, with 6 bases left in between. CDR3 bases: TGTGCCAGCATCGGCTCAGATACGCAGTATTTT. Amino acids: CASIGSDTQYF. Together with reference TRBV28 and TRBJ2-3, the CDR3 gives the full variable domain: DVKVTQSSRYLVKRTGEKVFLECVQDMDHENMFWYRQDPGLGLRLIYFSYDVKMKEKGDIPEGYSVSREKKERFSLILESASTNQTSMYLCASIGSDTQYFGPGTRLTVL.

V is TRBV5-1 and J is TRBJ2-1; 9 positions match TRBD2. Germline values: CDR1 SGHRS, CDR2 YFSETQ. The trim removed 0 bases at V and 4 bases at J, leaving 2 bases unmatched. This CDR3 has 15 amino acids. The CDR3 nucleotides are TGCGCCAGCAGCTTGGAGAGCGGGAGGTACAATGAGCAGTTCTTC. This encodes CASSLESGRYNEQFF.

This chain connects TRBV9 to TRBJ1-5, with TRBD1 matching over 7 bases. Losses at the gene ends were 1 base for V and 6 bases for J; bases not matched to a gene: 7. Germline values: CDR1 SGDLS, CDR2 YYNGEE. The CDR3 is 15 amino acids. The CDR3 region is CASSVTGDLGQPQHF. The CDR3 bases are TGTGCCAGCAGCGTAACAGGGGACTTGGGTCAGCCCCAGCATTTT.

J is TRBJ2-1 and V is TRBV11-2; no definite D call. The CDR3 runs to 13 residues. The germline V and J ends were trimmed by 5 bases and 12 bases, with 17 bases remaining between them. CDR1 and CDR2 (germline): SGHAT, FQNNGV. The CDR3 loop is CASSQPPLDLQFF. The CDR3 nucleotides read TGTGCCAGCAGCCAGCCGCCCCTCGACTTGCAGTTCTTC.

The table lists this clone with a count of one. The chain combines TRBV18 with TRBJ1-5; D gene uncertain. The germline V gene has CDR1 KGHSH and CDR2 LQKENI. The CDR3 is 16 amino acids. V shed 3 bases and J shed 4 bases, with 16 bases lying between them. CDR3 in amino acids: CASSPLSPSGNQPQHF. As DNA, the CDR3 is TGTGCCAGCTCACCGTTAAGCCCGTCGGGTAATCAGCCCCAGCATTTT.